This TCR beta chain was recovered during a study of response to subunit inactivated influenza vaccine. TCRdb re-analysed the RT-PCR reads in MiXCR, keeping a single row per CDR3 protein. In the table there are fewer than 600,000 distinct CDR3 sequences, 7.2% of which are singletons. Study conclusions and caveats: It was suggested by the authors that few new T cells are recruited by each seasonal influenza vaccination.

Germline assignment: CDR1 DFQATT and CDR2 SNEGSKA (reference sequence). The J segment lost 4 bases and the V segment lost 7 bases, leaving 8 bases of the junction unmatched. This CDR3 region has 13 residues. To note about this clonotype: Its matching antigen is unknown.

The sample here was PBMCs from blood, taken roughly 24 months after vaccination. This receptor was taken from a man aged 45 to 70 who received an inactivated influenza vaccine. This chain links TRBV20-1 with TRBJ2-7, with TRBD1 matching over 9 bases. CDR3 region: CSVRTGQGYEQYF. CDR3 DNA: TGCAGTGTCAGGACGGGACAGGGATACGAGCAGTACTTC.